These T cell receptor beta chains were read from a single sample in a study of cytomegalovirus exposure and HLA in healthy donors. Assay used: immunoSEQ multiplex PCR; TCRdb lists only in-frame clones, some missing. There are 100,000 or so clones in the sample; around 15% occur only once, and roughly 0.8% lies in the top ten. Sequenced: PBMCs. These receptors originate from a female donor in good health and CMV-seronegative. The CDR3 runs from the conserved cysteine through the conserved F or W. The D gene is left open where the match is weak. Part of the rows lack a size; the others show once, few, many or a class for expanded clones.

>NA|TRBJ2-7|TRBV19|TRBD2
CASSIVHTGGEQYF
TGTGCCAGTAGTATAGTCCACACGGGGGGCGAGCAGTACTTC
>NA|TRBJ1-1|TRBV11-1|TRBD1
CASSLGQVLSMNTEAFF
TGTGCCAGCAGCTTGGGACAGGTTCTTTCCATGAACACTGAAGCTTTCTTT
>NA|TRBJ1-3|TRBV7-8|NA
CASSLAGRSSRNTIYF
TGTGCCAGCAGCTTGGCGGGCAGAAGTTCCCGAAACACCATATATTTT
>few|TRBJ1-1|TRBV4-2|NA
CASSLRRGPIMNTEAFF
TGTGCCAGCAGCCTAAGGAGGGGACCGATAATGAACACTGAAGCTTTCTTT
>NA|TRBJ2-3|TRBV11-2|NA
CASSPSTDTQYF
TGTGCCAGCAGTCCTAGCACAGATACGCAGTATTTT
>NA|TRBJ1-2|TRBV19|NA
CATEVPRPNYGYTF
TGTGCAACAGAAGTTCCCAGACCTAACTATGGCTACACCTTC
>NA|TRBJ1-2|TRBV5-1|NA
CASSYHRATENNYGYTF
TGCGCCAGCAGCTACCACAGGGCTACCGAGAATAACTATGGCTACACCTTC
>few|TRBJ1-2|TRBV4-3|NA
CASSLRVFYGYTF
TGCGCCAGCAGCCTCCGGGTGTTCTATGGCTACACCTTC
>few|TRBJ1-3|TRBV5-8|NA
CASSLEQINSGNTIYF
TGTGCCAGCAGCCTGGAACAGATTAACTCTGGAAACACCATATATTTT
>few|TRBJ2-1|TRBV6-5|TRBD2
CASSSGLAYNEQFF
TGTGCCAGCAGTTCGGGACTAGCTTACAATGAGCAGTTCTTC
>few|TRBJ2-3|TRBV5-1|NA
CASSLARESTDTQYF
TGCGCCAGCAGCTTGGCTAGAGAGTCCACAGATACGCAGTATTTT
>NA|TRBJ1-5|TRBV6-6|TRBD1
CASSYSDRGSPQHF
TGTGCCAGCAGTTACTCAGACAGGGGATCACCCCAGCATTTT